The rows below give T cell receptor beta chains drawn from one sample of a study of T-cell reconstitution after alpha-beta-depleted transplantation in children. MiXCR, run by TCRdb on the PCR reads, gives a single entry per CDR3 protein. The data show 100,000 to 120,000 distinct CDR3 sequences, 10% seen once. Sequenced material: PBMCs from the stem cell graft donor, taken from the stem cell graft. These receptors originate from a human donor who donated a stem cell graft to a child with acute lymphoblastic leukemia. Each CDR3 is given with its conserved first and last residue. D genes are given only for firm matches. Each size is once, few, many, or a class for an expanded clone.

many,-,TRBV11-2,TRBJ2-1,TGTGCCAGCAGGACGAGCTCCTACAATGAGCAGTTCTTC,CASRTSSYNEQFF
many,-,TRBV28,TRBJ2-7,TGTGCCAGCAGTTTGGAGGTTTTTGGCTACGAGCAGTACTTC,CASSLEVFGYEQYF
many,-,TRBV12-3/TRBV12-4,TRBJ1-5,TGTGCCAGCAGTTTAGTTGGGGGACAGCCCCAGCATTTT,CASSLVGGQPQHF
many,TRBD2,TRBV27,TRBJ2-1,TGTGCCAGCAGACTAGCGGGGGGCCCCCAGTTCTTC,CASRLAGGPQFF
many,-,TRBV12-3/TRBV12-4,TRBJ1-5,TGTGCCAGCACAGGACAGAGCAATCAGCCCCAGCATTTT,CASTGQSNQPQHF
many,-,TRBV7-2,TRBJ1-1,TGTGCCAGCAGCTCACAGGGTGCCATGAACACTGAAGCTTTCTTT,CASSSQGAMNTEAFF
many,-,TRBV29-1,TRBJ1-1,TGCAGCGTTGCCAGTTGGACTGAAGCTTTCTTT,CSVASWTEAFF
many,-,TRBV5-1,TRBJ1-5,TGCGCCAGCAGCTTCGATCAGGATCAGCCCCAGCATTTT,CASSFDQDQPQHF
many,TRBD1,TRBV27,TRBJ2-6,TGTGCCAGCAGTTCGACAGGGACTGGGGCCAACGTCCTGACTTTC,CASSSTGTGANVLTF
many,-,TRBV29-1,TRBJ1-1,TGCAGCGTTGAAGAAACTTCACCCCTGGAAGCTTTCTTT,CSVEETSPLEAFF
many,TRBD2,TRBV12-3/TRBV12-4,TRBJ2-3,TGTGCCAGCAGTCTTGGACTAGCGGGGGTTTTAATAGATACGCAGTATTTT,CASSLGLAGVLIDTQYF